Shown below are 9 T cell receptor beta chains from a single sample sequenced in a study of response to subunit inactivated influenza vaccine. Via MiXCR, TCRdb re-called the RT-PCR reads, giving one row per CDR3 protein. This repertoire shows 860,000 or so distinct CDR3 sequences, roughly 20% found once; its top ten account for around 9.6%. Here the sequenced sample was PBMCs from blood, taken around 5 days after vaccination. Source of these receptors: a man aged 45-60 years who received an inactivated influenza vaccine.

This clonotype showed up many times. CDR3 DNA: TGTGCCAGCAGTTTACTAACAGGGGGATTTAGCACAGATACGCAGTATTTT. Translated: CASSLLTGGFSTDTQYF. The rearrangement uses TRBV12-3 or TRBV12-4 and TRBJ2-3, with 8 bases identical to TRBD1. The trim removed 2 bases at V and 0 bases at J, leaving 7 bases unmatched. The CDR3 contains 17 residues.

The rearrangement links TRBV20-1 to TRBJ2-7; D is possibly TRBD2 (6 bases). V lost 8 bases and J 2 bases, leaving 19 bases between the germline ends. This CDR3 is built from 14 residues. Per the germline V gene, CDR1 is DFQATT and CDR2 is SNEGSKA (reference sequence). The CDR3 loop reads CSSNLAGGTYEQYF. The CDR3, as DNA: TGCAGTTCAAACCTAGCCGGAGGGACCTACGAGCAGTACTTC.

This chain connects TRBV19 to TRBJ2-5; D call uncertain. CDR3 length equals 12 residues. Per the germline V gene, CDR1 is LNHDA and CDR2 is SQIVND (reference sequence). The germline V and J ends were trimmed by 3 bases and 10 bases, with 12 bases remaining between them. CDR3 bases: TGTGCCAGTAGTATGACCAATGGTGACCAGTACTTC. Translating it yields CASSMTNGDQYF.

The gene calls are TRBV12-3 or TRBV12-4 and TRBJ1-6, with TRBD1 as a possible D gene (6 bases). Between the trimmed V and J ends, which lost 5 bases and 4 bases, there was a span of 9 bases. The CDR3 is 14 amino acids. The DNA of the CDR3 is TGTGCCAGCAGTCCGCAGGGGTATAATTCACCCCTCCACTTT. Its protein product is CASSPQGYNSPLHF.

This chain connects TRBV3-1 to TRBJ2-3; TRBD2 might be the D (6 bases). This CDR3 has 15 residues. Trimming pared 6 bases from V and 2 bases from J, leaving 15 bases between. Germline CDR1 reads LGHDT; CDR2 reads YNNKEL (reference sequence). DNA for the CDR3: TGTGCCAGCAGTCGAGCGGCGGGGCTCACAGATACGCAGTATTTT. Translated: CASSRAAGLTDTQYF.

This clonotype was counted between two and nine times. J is TRBJ2-5 and V is TRBV6-2 or TRBV6-3; no definite D call. This CDR3 region has 14 residues. CDR1 MNHEY and CDR2 SVGEGT come from the germline V gene. V lost 7 bases, J lost 1 base, and 13 bases lay in between. CDR3 coding DNA: TGTGCCAGCAACCCCTGGCCAGGCCAAGAGACCCAGTACTTC. Translation: CASNPWPGQETQYF.

The chain couples TRBV15 to TRBJ2-1; possibly TRBD1 or TRBD2 for D (5 bases each). Germline assignment: CDR1 LNHNV and CDR2 YYDKDF (reference sequence). The germline V and J ends were trimmed by 1 base and 7 bases, with 8 bases remaining between them. The CDR3 length is 13 residues. The CDR3 here is CATSRGEGNEQFF. The CDR3 region has the DNA TGTGCCACCAGCAGAGGTGAGGGGAATGAGCAGTTCTTC.

Concerning this clonotype itself: A single base separates this from a much larger clone, so it may be a read error. Because the CDR3 is missing its conserved closing phenylalanine or tryptophan, this is likely a read error. The limits of the CDR3 on the DNA are not certain, so only TCRdb's listed CDR3 is given. The J gene is TRBJ2-3, the V gene TRBV29-1; TRBD2 is taken as the D call from the table, unchecked against the DNA. The CDR3 numbers 11 amino acids, ends counted. Germline V gene data show CDR1 as SQVTM and CDR2 as ANQGSEA. The CDR3 loop reads CSVVGLAELYL.

This clonotype was picked up a small number of times. The chain has TRBV12-3 or TRBV12-4 and TRBJ1-6, with D perhaps matching TRBD1 (6 bases). This CDR3 spans 12 amino acids. Between the trimmed V and J ends, which lost 5 bases and 13 bases, there was a span of 12 bases. Here the CDR3 reads CASSPDSSPLHF. CDR3 nucleotides: TGTGCCAGCAGTCCGGACAGTTCTCCCCTCCACTTT.